A single sample is the source of the 23 T cell receptor beta chains below, sequenced in a study of blood T cell repertoires in COVID-19. The repertoire was sequenced with immunoSEQ multiplex PCR; TCRdb's copy has only in-frame clones and lacks some. The repertoire consists of 300,000 to 350,000 clones, with 80% to 95% occurring once and the leading ten covering approximately 7.5%. The sample comprised peripheral blood. The receptors come from a woman aged 25 to 45 with COVID-19, enrolled during active disease.

The chain combines TRBV7-9 with TRBJ1-1; the D is unclear. CDR1 is SEHNR and CDR2 is FQNEAQ in the germline V gene (reference sequence). The CDR3 runs 12 residues. V was shortened by 2 bases and J by 3 bases, with 4 bases between the two germline ends. DNA for the CDR3: TGTGCCAGCAGCTTACTTTACACTGAAGCTTTCTTT. It encodes CASSLLYTEAFF.

V usage is TRBV7-8 and J usage is TRBJ2-2, with D maybe TRBD2 (6 bases). The CDR3 runs 15 residues. Looked up from germline, CDR1 is SGHVS and CDR2 is FQNEAQ. Trimming cost V 7 bases and J 3 bases, with 15 bases left between them. CDR3 coding DNA: TGTGCCAGCACCCCAGCGGGCAGAGACACCGGGGAGCTGTTTTTT. Protein sequence: CASTPAGRDTGELFF.

This clone came up once. This sequence joins TRBV15 and TRBJ2-5; perhaps TRBD1 as D (5 bases). This CDR3 region has 15 residues. CDR1 and CDR2 from the germline V gene are LNHNV and YYDKDF (reference sequence). V shed 0 bases and J shed 0 bases, with 8 bases lying between them. CDR3 nucleotides: TGTGCCACCAGCAGAGAGACAGCTTACCAAGAGACCCAGTACTTC. Amino acid sequence: CATSRETAYQETQYF.

In this sample, this clone turned up a few times. This rearrangement joins TRBV6-4 to TRBJ2-1, with D possibly being TRBD2 (7 bases). Germline CDR1 and CDR2: MRHNA and SNTAGT. This CDR3 has 16 amino acids. Between the trimmed V and J ends, which lost 0 bases and 6 bases, there was a span of 15 bases. The CDR3 protein is CASSDSEGEGSNEQFF. Here the CDR3 DNA reads TGTGCCAGCAGTGACTCCGAGGGGGAGGGCTCCAATGAGCAGTTCTTC.

The V call is TRBV13, the J call TRBJ2-2; a possible D gene is TRBD1 (5 bases). Germline loops: CDR1 PRHDT, CDR2 FYEKMQ (reference sequence). Trimming left V 1 base short and J 7 bases short, with 10 bases between. The length of the CDR3 is 14 residues. CDR3: CASSLVQEDGELFF. CDR3 DNA: TGTGCCAGCAGCTTAGTACAGGAAGACGGGGAGCTGTTTTTT.

This chain connects TRBV5-4 to TRBJ1-1, with D maybe TRBD1 (5 bases). The V gene lost 2 bases and the J gene lost 4 bases, with 9 bases spanning the gap. CDR1 SGHNT and CDR2 YYREEE come from the germline V gene (reference sequence). CDR3 length: 13 residues. CDR3 amino acids: CASSFGGGTEAFF. Written as DNA, the CDR3 is TGTGCCAGCAGCTTTGGCGGGGGCACTGAAGCTTTCTTT.

The genes are TRBV5-6 and TRBJ1-4; D ambiguous. The CDR3 runs to 15 residues. Germline V gene data show CDR1 as SGHDT and CDR2 as YYEEEE. Deletions cut 4 bases from V and 7 bases from J, with 17 bases between. The CDR3 here is CASSLTGLGTEKLFF. Written as DNA, the CDR3 is TGTGCCAGCAGCCTGACGGGTCTGGGTACTGAAAAACTGTTTTTT.

As to this clone: A junction end diverges from the germline sequence, so it may reflect a read error. This sequence joins TRBV28 and TRBJ2-7; 7 bases match TRBD1. CDR3 size: 12 residues. Per germline, CDR1 MDHEN and CDR2 SYDVKM. The CDR3: CASSSIRDSVAF. As DNA, the CDR3 is TGTGCCAGCAGTTCCATAAGGGACAGTGTGGCCTTC.

CDR3 DNA: TGTGCCAGCAGTGAATTTGCGTCGGGAGGGCGCACAGATACGCAGTATTTT. It translates to CASSEFASGGRTDTQYF. The gene calls are TRBV6-1 and TRBJ2-3; 8 positions match TRBD2. This CDR3 is built from 17 residues. Unmatched junction bases numbered 8, after V lost 2 bases and J lost 1 base. CDR1 and CDR2 from the germline V gene are MNHNS and SASEGT.

The rearrangement links TRBV5-5 to TRBJ1-3, with 9 bases aligning to TRBD1. This CDR3 spans 15 amino acids. Germline CDR1 and CDR2: SGHKS and YYEKEE (reference sequence). V lost 4 bases and J lost 6; bases outside the gene matches: 8. CDR3 DNA: TGTGCCAGCAGCCCCCACCGGGACAGGGCAAACACCATATATTTT. Amino acids: CASSPHRDRANTIYF.

V usage is TRBV3-1 (or the pseudogene TRBV3-2) and J usage is TRBJ2-7; D not resolved. This CDR3 spans 13 amino acids. The germline CDR1 and CDR2 sequences are LGHDT and YNNKEL (reference sequence). V was shortened by 2 bases and J by 3 bases, with 8 bases between the two germline ends. The CDR3 DNA reads TGTGCCAGCAGCCAAAACGAGAACTACGAGCAGTACTTC. Translated: CASSQNENYEQYF.

This chain joins TRBV10-3 and TRBJ2-7; 9 bases map to TRBD1. The CDR3 consists of 14 residues. Germline CDR1 reads ENHRY; CDR2 reads SYGVKD. V gave up 4 bases and J gave up 2 bases; unmatched junction bases: 3. The CDR3 DNA reads TGTGCCATCAGTGGGGGGACAGGGACCTACGAGCAGTACTTC. Protein sequence: CAISGGTGTYEQYF.

This clone showed up just once. The chain recombines TRBV19 with TRBJ2-6; D unresolved. The CDR3 is 16 amino acids. The V end lost 5 bases, the J end lost 4 bases, and 15 bases lay between the germline ends. Germline lookup yields CDR1 LNHDA and CDR2 SQIVND (reference sequence). CDR3 residues: CASSPGRSGGANVLTF. The CDR3 DNA sequence: TGTGCCAGTAGTCCGGGTCGTTCCGGAGGGGCCAACGTCCTGACTTTC.

The chain links TRBV14 to TRBJ1-2; D ambiguous. Germline loops: CDR1 SGHDN, CDR2 FVKESK. V shed 0 bases and J shed 2 bases, with 10 bases lying between them. The CDR3 has 15 residues. The DNA of the CDR3 is TGTGCCAGCAGCCAAGAATCAGGCCGAAACTATGGCTACACCTTC. Amino acid sequence: CASSQESGRNYGYTF.

The chain has TRBV7-9 and TRBJ1-1; D is uncertain. The CDR3 has 12 residues. V was pared by 7 bases and J by 2 bases, with 8 bases between. In germline, CDR1 is SEHNR, CDR2 FQNEAQ (reference sequence). CDR3 residues: CASNLGNTEAFF. CDR3 coding DNA: TGTGCCAGCAACCTCGGTAACACTGAAGCTTTCTTT. Supplemented by reference TRBV7-9 and TRBJ1-1, the full variable domain reads DTGVSQNPRHKITKRGQNVTFRCDPISEHNRLYWYRQTLGQGPEFLTYFQNEAQLEKSRLLSDRFSAERPKGSFSTLEIQRTEQGDSAMYLCASNLGNTEAFFGQGTRLTVV.

The chain is built from TRBV27 and TRBJ1-1, with a tentative D call TRBD1 (6 bases). V lost 3 bases, J lost 4 bases, and 9 bases lay in between. The germline gives CDR1 MNHEY, CDR2 SMNVEV (reference sequence). The CDR3 contains 13 residues. Here the CDR3 DNA reads TGTGCCAGCAGTTTCGGACAGCGCACTGAAGCTTTCTTT. The encoded protein is CASSFGQRTEAFF.

The chain combines TRBV7-8 with TRBJ1-1, with TRBD1 as a possible D gene (6 bases). Looked up from germline, CDR1 is SGHVS and CDR2 is FQNEAQ. V was pared by 5 bases and J by 4 bases, with 14 bases between. The CDR3 spans 14 residues. The CDR3 region has the DNA TGTGCCAGCAGCCAGAAGACAGGAGTCACTGAAGCTTTCTTT. It codes for CASSQKTGVTEAFF.

This chain joins TRBV2 and TRBJ2-7; D remains unclear. This CDR3 is 12 amino acids long. The V end lost 7 bases, the J end lost 0 bases, and 7 bases lay between the germline ends. The germline gives CDR1 SNHLY, CDR2 FYNNEI. Written as DNA, the CDR3 is TGTGCCAGCAAACTGAGCTCCTACGAGCAGTACTTC. This sequence encodes CASKLSSYEQYF.

This chain uses TRBV27 with TRBJ2-1; D is unresolved. CDR1 and CDR2 from the germline V gene are MNHEY and SMNVEV (reference sequence). Trimming shortened V by 0 bases and J by 7 bases, and 10 bases separated the two germline ends. The CDR3 length is 14 residues. The DNA of the CDR3 is TGTGCCAGCAGTTTATCGCTAAACCGGAATGAGCAGTTCTTC. Amino acid sequence: CASSLSLNRNEQFF.

The rearrangement joins TRBV7-3 to TRBJ2-3, with 11 bases identical to TRBD2. The ends lost 3 bases at V and 2 bases at J; junction bases unmatched: 4. The CDR3 has 16 residues. Germline assignment: CDR1 SGHTA and CDR2 FQGTGA. The CDR3 spells CASSLGLAAATDTQYF. The CDR3 region has the DNA TGTGCCAGCAGCTTGGGACTAGCGGCAGCCACAGATACGCAGTATTTT. Variable domain in full (rest from reference TRBV7-3 and TRBJ2-3): GAGVSQTPSNKVTEKGKYVELRCDPISGHTALYWYRQSLGQGPEFLIYFQGTGAADDSGLPNDRFFAVRPEGSVSTLKIQRTERGDSAVYLCASSLGLAAATDTQYFGPGTRLTVL.

CDR3 protein: CASSYPPAGSTDTQYF. The CDR3 coding sequence is TGTGCCAGCAGTTACCCCCCGGCAGGGAGCACAGATACGCAGTATTTT. V gene TRBV6-5 combines with J gene TRBJ2-3; D is possibly TRBD1 (5 bases). The germline V gene has CDR1 MNHEY and CDR2 SVGAGI. There are 16 residues in the CDR3. V lost 2 bases and J 0 bases, leaving 12 bases between the germline ends.

J is TRBJ1-2 and V is TRBV2; possibly TRBD1 for D (5 bases). V lost 3 bases to trimming and J lost 2 bases, with 10 bases between them. Per germline, CDR1 SNHLY and CDR2 FYNNEI. The CDR3 runs 14 residues. The CDR3 sequence: CASSDRGMNYGYTF. The CDR3 DNA reads as TGTGCCAGCAGTGATAGGGGAATGAACTATGGCTACACCTTC.

V and J are TRBV14 and TRBJ2-5; tentatively, D is TRBD2 (5 bases). CDR3 length: 14 amino acids. Trimming removed 1 base from V and 5 bases from J, with 11 bases in between. CDR1 and CDR2 from the germline V gene are SGHDN and FVKESK. CDR3 sequence: CASSQGGGMETQYF. In DNA form, the CDR3 reads TGTGCCAGCAGCCAAGGTGGAGGTATGGAGACCCAGTACTTC.